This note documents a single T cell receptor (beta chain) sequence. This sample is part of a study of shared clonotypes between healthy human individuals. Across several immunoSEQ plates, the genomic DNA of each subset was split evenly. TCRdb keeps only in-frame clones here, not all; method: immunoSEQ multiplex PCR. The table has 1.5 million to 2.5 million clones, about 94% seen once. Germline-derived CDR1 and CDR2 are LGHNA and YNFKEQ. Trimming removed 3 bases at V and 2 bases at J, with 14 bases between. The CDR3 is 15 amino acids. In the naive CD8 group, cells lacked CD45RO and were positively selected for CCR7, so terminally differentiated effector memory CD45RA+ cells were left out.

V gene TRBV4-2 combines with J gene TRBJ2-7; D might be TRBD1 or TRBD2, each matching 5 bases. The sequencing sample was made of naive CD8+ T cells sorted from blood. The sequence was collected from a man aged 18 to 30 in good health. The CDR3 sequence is CASSHGTDRTYEQYF. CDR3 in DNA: TGTGCCAGCAGCCACGGGACCGATAGAACCTACGAGCAGTACTTC.